This T cell receptor (beta chain) was documented in a study of shared clonotypes between healthy human individuals. The protocol was immunoSEQ multiplex PCR, while the TCRdb copy is restricted to in-frame clones and leaves out a portion. Counted here are about 1.5 million clones, around 95% occurring once; the ten biggest clones make up roughly 1.2%. Overall study results and limits: What rarefaction showed was incomplete sorted-subset sequencing despite large depth. The study found lower generation probabilities in non-shared clonotypes than in those shared by all four donors. An effect of sequencing depth on clonotype sharing among donors was expected. Compared with memory subsets, naive subsets generally had larger estimated richness.

In germline, CDR1 is MNHNY, CDR2 SVGAGI (reference sequence). J lost 4 bases, V lost 4 bases, and 7 bases had no gene match. The CDR3 loop spans 15 amino acids. As concerns this clone: Its antigen is unknown.

The sequence was collected from a man aged 25-45 years in good health. Material: naive CD4+ T cells sorted from blood. Subset in this sample: CD45RA+ positively selected. V gene TRBV6-6 combines with J gene TRBJ2-1; TRBD2 matches 7 bases. The CDR3, as DNA: TGTGCCAGCAGTTTGACTAGCTCGGGTTACAATGAGCAGTTCTTC. It yields the protein CASSLTSSGYNEQFF.